This TCR beta chain was obtained from a study of STAT3 mutations in large granular lymphocyte leukemia. For the study at large: Roughly half the longitudinally sequenced T-LGLL patients had canonical STAT3 mutations.

Study-level points and caveats: No sample exists from the first appearance of each clone. At least one immunodominant TCR beta clonotype appeared in every T-cell large granular lymphocyte leukemia patient.

The CDR3 totals 12 residues. With 5 bases removed from V and 3 bases from J, the gap between germline ends came to 8 bases. CDR1 and CDR2 from the germline V gene are SGHAT and FQNNGV. Some clones are missing from TCRdb's copy, which holds only in-frame ones; the method was immunoSEQ multiplex PCR. The data show approximately 42,000 clones, roughly 77% seen once. On this clone: What it binds is unknown.

Sequenced input: PBMCs. The TCR originated in a human donor with T large granular lymphocyte leukemia. Some clones in this sample may be carry-over from other donors' samples. The V and J genes are TRBV11-2 and TRBJ2-7; D is undetermined. The CDR3 sequence: CASSPDHYEQYF. CDR3 DNA sequence: TGTGCCAGCAGCCCCGACCACTACGAGCAGTACTTC.